This TCR beta chain was profiled in a study of T cells and Merkel cell carcinoma outcomes. The V gene end was trimmed by 3 bases and the J gene end by 6 bases; junction bases not matched to a gene: 9. This CDR3 region has 15 residues. The germline V gene encodes CDR1 ENHRY and CDR2 SYGVKD. In regard to this clone: The target antigen is unknown.

The protocol was immunoSEQ multiplex PCR, while the TCRdb copy is restricted to in-frame clones and leaves out a portion. The table has about 600 clones, 70% to 90% seen once. The study, taken as a whole, reports: Repertoire plus T-cell density reportedly predicted Merkel cell carcinoma outcomes.

The rearrangement uses TRBV10-3 and TRBJ2-7; 9 bases fit TRBD2. The receptor's source is a human donor with Merkel cell carcinoma. Sequencing used tumor tissue from Merkel cell carcinoma. The CDR3 DNA reads as TGTGCCATCAGTGAATTCGTACTAGCGGGCCTCGAGCAGTACTTC. Translation gives CAISEFVLAGLEQYF.